These 30 T cell receptor beta chains came from one sample sequenced in a study of OX40 agonist ivuxolimab in advanced cancers. Method: immunoSEQ multiplex PCR; TCRdb's copy keeps in-frame clones and lacks some. Of 150,000 to 190,000 clones listed, approximately 94% were seen once; the top ten hold about 0.3%. The material was CD4+ or CD8+ T cells sorted from blood, obtained in a trial of the OX40 agonist ivuxolimab. The source is an adult with an advanced solid tumor such as melanoma, head and neck, liver or kidney cancer.

J is TRBJ2-2 and V is TRBV4-2; perhaps TRBD1 as D (6 bases). The CDR3 totals 15 residues. Germline V CDR1 and CDR2: LGHNA, YNFKEQ. Trimming stripped 4 bases from V and 7 bases from J, with 16 bases between. Written as DNA, the CDR3 is TGTGCCAGCAGCCCGGACCTTGCAGGGGACGGGGAGCTGTTTTTT. Encoded protein: CASSPDLAGDGELFF.

The chain is built from TRBV7-8 and TRBJ2-2, with D hard to call. There are 16 residues in the CDR3. In germline, CDR1 is SGHVS, CDR2 FQNEAQ. V dropped 2 bases and J dropped 0 bases, with 10 bases sitting between them. CDR3 DNA: TGTGCCAGCAGCTTAAAACCTCACACGAACACCGGGGAGCTGTTTTTT. Protein sequence: CASSLKPHTNTGELFF.

In its sample, this clone was seen once. V and J are TRBV19 and TRBJ2-1, with 7 nucleotides matching TRBD2. V was pared by 6 bases and J by 8 bases, with 7 bases of the junction left unmatched. The CDR3 has 13 amino acids. Germline V gene sequence: CDR1 LNHDA, CDR2 SQIVND (reference sequence). The DNA for the CDR3 is TGTGCCAGTAGGATCGGGGGAGGGGATGAGCAGTTCTTC. Its translation: CASRIGGGDEQFF.

J is TRBJ1-5 and V is TRBV6-5; D is perhaps TRBD1 (6 bases). The V end was cut by 2 bases, the J end by 2 bases, with 13 bases between. Per germline, CDR1 MNHEY and CDR2 SVGAGI. CDR3 length: 16 amino acids. CDR3 loop: CASSYVSGDRNQPQHF. The CDR3 DNA is TGTGCCAGCAGTTACGTGTCAGGGGATCGCAATCAGCCCCAGCATTTT.

This CDR3 is CASSSSGITDTQYF. CDR3 in DNA: TGCGCCAGCAGTTCTAGCGGGATCACAGATACGCAGTATTTT. The rearrangement uses TRBV10-2 and TRBJ2-3, with TRBD2 matching over 9 bases. Germline assignment: CDR1 WSHSY and CDR2 SAAADI. The CDR3 extends over 14 amino acids. Trimming cost V 5 bases and J 2 bases; bases outside gene matches: 2.

The CDR3 region is CASSHEGPGFYEQYF. In nucleotides, the CDR3 is TGTGCCAGCTCCCACGAGGGGCCCGGCTTCTACGAGCAGTACTTC. The V call is TRBV6-5, the J call TRBJ2-7, with D possibly called TRBD1 or TRBD2 (5 bases each). The V gene's germline CDR1 is MNHEY and CDR2 SVGAGI. Deletions cut 8 bases from V and 3 bases from J, with 20 bases between. The CDR3 has 15 amino acids.

The gene calls are TRBV4-1 and TRBJ2-7, with 9 bases that match TRBD1. Germline loops: CDR1 MGHRA, CDR2 YSYEKL. With 2 bases clipped from V and 5 bases from J, the junction kept 7 bases outside the gene matches. The CDR3 contains 15 residues. DNA for the CDR3: TGCGCCAGCAGCCAACCCGGGACAGGGCTCAACGAGCAGTACTTC. Amino acid sequence: CASSQPGTGLNEQYF.

This rearrangement joins TRBV7-3 to TRBJ1-5, with a possible D match to TRBD1 (5 bases). CDR3 size: 15 residues. The V gene's germline CDR1 is SGHTA and CDR2 FQGTGA. The V end was cut by 5 bases, the J end by 3 bases, with 14 bases between. As DNA, the CDR3 is TGTGCCAGCAGCCCCCGGGACGGTTACAATCAGCCCCAGCATTTT. Translating it yields CASSPRDGYNQPQHF.

The rearrangement uses TRBV30 and TRBJ1-5; TRBD1 matches at 9 bases. CDR3 length: 14 amino acids. Per germline, CDR1 GTSNPN and CDR2 SVGIG (reference sequence). The J segment lost 1 base and the V segment lost 4 bases, leaving 2 bases of the junction unmatched. The CDR3 DNA reads as TGTGCCTGGAAACAGGGGGCAAGCAATCAGCCCCAGCATTTT. Protein: CAWKQGASNQPQHF. Variable domain in full (rest from reference TRBV30 and TRBJ1-5): SQTIHQWPATLVQPVGSPLSLECTVEGTSNPNLYWYRQAAGRGLQLLFYSVGIGQISSEVPQNLSASRPQDRQFILSSKKLLLSDSGFYLCAWKQGASNQPQHFGDGTRLSIL.

J is TRBJ1-2 and V is TRBV19; TRBD1 matches at 9 bases. The germline V gene encodes CDR1 LNHDA and CDR2 SQIVND (reference sequence). The CDR3 is made up of 14 amino acids. The trim removed 3 bases at V and 7 bases at J, leaving 6 bases unmatched. CDR3 sequence reads: CASSIGDRVAGYTF. The CDR3 nucleotides are TGTGCCAGTAGTATTGGGGACAGGGTGGCTGGCTACACCTTC.

The V and J genes are TRBV7-2 and TRBJ2-1, with 8 bases that match TRBD2. CDR1 and CDR2 (germline): SGHTA, FQGNSA. The junction had 11 bases not matched to a gene; V was cut back by 8 bases and J by 5 bases. The CDR3 extends over 15 amino acids. CDR3 region: CASRSSGRKDNEQFF. In DNA form, the CDR3 reads TGTGCCAGCCGCTCAAGCGGGAGAAAGGACAATGAGCAGTTCTTC. The full variable domain, completed using reference TRBV7-2 and TRBJ2-1, is GAGVSQSPSNKVTEKGKDVELRCDPISGHTALYWYRQSLGQGLEFLIYFQGNSAPDKSGLPSDRFSAERTGGSVSTLTIQRTQQEDSAVYLCASRSSGRKDNEQFFGPGTRLTVL.

This chain links TRBV7-2 with TRBJ2-7; D might be TRBD2 (7 bases). This CDR3 has 15 residues. Germline V gene data show CDR1 as SGHTA and CDR2 as FQGNSA. Trimming removed 4 bases at V and 6 bases at J, with 19 bases between. The CDR3 DNA reads TGTGCCAGCAGCTCAAGAGGAGGGGGGGTGGTCGAGCAGTACTTC. This translates into CASSSRGGGVVEQYF.

The V gene is TRBV30, the J gene TRBJ2-5; 8 bases align to TRBD2. V lost 2 bases and J lost 5; bases outside the gene matches: 7. The CDR3 consists of 14 residues. Germline V gene lookup returns CDR1 GTSNPN and CDR2 SVGIG (reference sequence). CDR3 in DNA: TGTGCCTGGAGTAAGACGGGAGGGAGCGAGACCCAGTACTTC. Translating it yields CAWSKTGGSETQYF.

The chain combines TRBV6-5 with TRBJ2-1; TRBD1 matches at 7 bases. Germline trimming cut 0 bases from V and 5 bases from J; bases unmatched to any gene: 1. Germline CDR1 and CDR2: MNHEY and SVGAGI. The CDR3 is 14 amino acids. In DNA, the CDR3 is TGTGCCAGCAGTTACTCGGGACAGAACAATGAGCAGTTCTTC. Translated: CASSYSGQNNEQFF.

The chain is built from TRBV5-1 and TRBJ2-7; D ambiguous. Trimming shortened V by 4 bases and J by 0 bases, and 14 bases separated the two germline ends. The length of the CDR3 is 15 residues. Looked up from germline, CDR1 is SGHRS and CDR2 is YFSETQ. CDR3 sequence: CASSPGHVLSYEQYF. The DNA of the CDR3 is TGCGCCAGCAGCCCCGGCCATGTTCTCTCCTACGAGCAGTACTTC.

The rearrangement joins TRBV2 to TRBJ2-2; TRBD2 agrees at 8 bases. Losses at the gene ends were 6 bases for V and 3 bases for J; bases not matched to a gene: 6. The CDR3 consists of 15 residues. Germline V gene lookup returns CDR1 SNHLY and CDR2 FYNNEI. CDR3 bases: TGTGCCAGCAGCGGGGGGGCGGTTGACACCGGGGAGCTGTTTTTT. The encoded protein is CASSGGAVDTGELFF.

The J gene is TRBJ1-5, the V gene TRBV6-5, with 8 bases lining up with TRBD1. CDR3 length: 15 residues. Trimming cost V 2 bases and J 5 bases; bases outside gene matches: 5. Per the germline V gene, CDR1 is MNHEY and CDR2 is SVGAGI. The CDR3 protein is CASSYATGVDQPQHF. For the CDR3, the DNA is TGTGCCAGCAGTTACGCGACAGGGGTCGATCAGCCCCAGCATTTT.

This sequence joins TRBV7-2 and TRBJ1-2; D is ambiguous. The CDR3 consists of 13 residues. CDR1 SGHTA and CDR2 FQGNSA come from the germline V gene. The V and J ends lost 5 bases and 8 bases respectively, with 15 bases between them. The CDR3 DNA reads as TGTGCCAGCAGCGTTGACGTCCCGGGAGGCTACACCTTC. Translation: CASSVDVPGGYTF.

The chain recombines TRBV19 with TRBJ1-2; possibly TRBD1 for D (5 bases). Trimming took 7 bases from V and 1 from J, leaving 31 bases between them. This CDR3 is built from 20 residues. The germline V gene encodes CDR1 LNHDA and CDR2 SQIVND (reference sequence). CDR3 in DNA: TGTGCCAGTACCCAGCTTGCCCCGGACAAGACTAGCCGATTTAACTATGGCTACACCTTC. This sequence encodes CASTQLAPDKTSRFNYGYTF.

CDR3 region: CASSPGMAGVRKPQHF. In DNA form, the CDR3 reads TGTGCCAGCAGCCCAGGGATGGCAGGGGTGAGAAAGCCCCAGCATTTT. The chain links TRBV4-2 to TRBJ1-5, with D maybe TRBD1 (6 bases). The CDR3 has 16 residues. V was clipped by 4 bases and J by 8 bases, with 21 bases between them. The V gene's germline CDR1 is LGHNA and CDR2 YNFKEQ.

The V and J genes are TRBV5-1 and TRBJ2-2, with 11 bases fitting TRBD2. The CDR3 has 17 residues. Trimming removed 1 base from V and 7 bases from J; junction bases left unmatched: 9. The V gene's germline CDR1 is SGHRS and CDR2 YFSETQ. The DNA for the CDR3 is TGCGCCAGCAGCTTGCCCGCGCTAGCGGGAGGTATCGGGGAGCTGTTTTTT. It translates to CASSLPALAGGIGELFF.

The chain joins TRBV7-8 to TRBJ1-2; a weak D match, TRBD1 (5 bases). Trimming removed 0 bases from V and 6 bases from J, with 11 bases in between. CDR3 length equals 14 residues. The germline gives CDR1 SGHVS, CDR2 FQNEAQ. The CDR3 sequence: CASSLAGTPDGYTF. The CDR3 DNA reads TGTGCCAGCAGCTTAGCGGGGACTCCCGATGGCTACACCTTC.

The V call is TRBV11-3, the J call TRBJ1-2; maybe TRBD1 (5 bases). Trimming left V 4 bases short and J 6 bases short, with 9 bases between. The length of the CDR3 is 12 residues. CDR1 and CDR2 from the germline V gene are SGHNT and YENEEA. CDR3: CASSSAGDGYTF. Written as DNA, the CDR3 is TGTGCCAGCAGCTCCGCGGGGGATGGCTACACCTTC.

The rearrangement links TRBV30 to TRBJ2-1; 7 bases are shared with TRBD2. The CDR3 is 17 amino acids. The germline V gene has CDR1 GTSNPN and CDR2 SVGIG (reference sequence). With 2 bases clipped from V and 9 bases from J, the junction kept 19 bases outside the gene matches. DNA for the CDR3: TGTGCCTGGAGTCCGCGGACTAGAGGAGCTTGCCCAGGTGAGCAGTTCTTC. It encodes CAWSPRTRGACPGEQFF.

This chain connects TRBV29-1 to TRBJ2-1; 8 bases are shared with TRBD2. This CDR3 region has 17 residues. The germline V gene encodes CDR1 SQVTM and CDR2 ANQGSEA. J was trimmed by 0 bases and V by 0 bases; bases with no gene match: 7. The CDR3 coding sequence is TGCAGCGTTGAAGACCGGGGGGGCCGAGGCTCCTACAATGAGCAGTTCTTC. Translated: CSVEDRGGRGSYNEQFF.

The V gene is TRBV9, the J gene TRBJ1-1; TRBD1 might be the D (5 bases). The germline V and J ends were trimmed by 0 bases and 4 bases, with 13 bases remaining between them. The CDR3 contains 15 residues. The germline V gene has CDR1 SGDLS and CDR2 YYNGEE. CDR3 residues: CASSVAGERGTEAFF. CDR3 DNA sequence: TGTGCCAGCAGCGTAGCGGGGGAGCGGGGCACTGAAGCTTTCTTT.

The rearrangement joins TRBV5-6 to TRBJ2-2, with 7 bases that match TRBD1. This CDR3 is 14 amino acids long. CDR1 and CDR2 (germline): SGHDT, YYEEEE. V was clipped by 3 bases and J by 6 bases; unmatched bases: 5. The CDR3 is CASSSDDRAGELFF. The CDR3 coding sequence is TGTGCCAGCAGCTCGGATGACAGGGCCGGGGAGCTGTTTTTT.

The rearrangement joins TRBV12-5 to TRBJ2-1; TRBD2 matches 10 bases. In germline, CDR1 is LGHNT, CDR2 FRNRAP. This CDR3 region has 17 residues. Losses at the gene ends were 3 bases for V and 6 bases for J; bases not matched to a gene: 11. CDR3 DNA sequence: TGTGCTAGTGGTTTCGATATCCTAGCGGGAGCCATCAATGAGCAGTTCTTC. This codes for CASGFDILAGAINEQFF.

The chain couples TRBV5-1 to TRBJ1-1, with D possibly being TRBD1 (6 bases). The germline V gene has CDR1 SGHRS and CDR2 YFSETQ. This CDR3 comprises 14 residues. V lost 4 bases and J lost 1, with 11 bases in between. In nucleotides, the CDR3 is TGCGCCAGCAGCCCGCGGGGACAGAACACTGAAGCTTTCTTT. It translates to CASSPRGQNTEAFF.

The rearrangement joins TRBV4-2 to TRBJ2-7; TRBD1 aligns across 7 bases. J gave up 0 bases and V 2 bases, and 4 bases lay outside the gene matches. CDR1 is LGHNA, CDR2 YNFKEQ, per germline. This CDR3 contains 15 residues. The CDR3 DNA sequence: TGTGCCAGCAGCCAAATGGACAGGTTCTCCTACGAGCAGTACTTC. As protein: CASSQMDRFSYEQYF.